This TCR beta chain stems from a study of blood T cells in healthy people across ages. This clonotype was picked up one time. The use of a sample-barcoded 5' primer and a J-beta primer mix characterized a second PCR of 7 to 11 cycles. Researchers report that a template-switch adaptor with 12 random nucleotides tagged each cDNA molecule. MiXCR was run by TCRdb on the 5' RACE reads, yielding one entry per CDR3 protein. The sample gives about 2 million distinct CDR3 sequences, less than 50% of which show up once; around 2.1% is in the top ten. The origin of this receptor is a woman aged 40 to 50 in good health. Material for sequencing was blood.

DNA for the CDR3: TGTGCCGCCGCCGCAGGGAACTATGGCTACACCTTC. Translated: CAAAAGNYGYTF. The rearrangement joins TRBV6-5 to TRBJ1-2; D perhaps matches TRBD1 (5 bases). Deletions cut 11 bases from V and 2 bases from J, with 12 bases between. The germline V gene encodes CDR1 MNHEY and CDR2 SVGAGI. The CDR3 runs to 12 residues.